This T cell receptor beta chain appears in the sequencing data of a study of T-cell memory formation after mild COVID-19. Points on this clonotype: Its antigen remains unknown. One junction end does not reproduce the germline sequence, and a read error may be involved.

Study-wide findings and caveats: Clones from the second wave (peaking day 37) had unconfirmed SARS-CoV-2 specificity.

One entry per CDR3 protein results from TCRdb running MiXCR on the 5' RACE reads. The table includes around 200,000 distinct CDR3 sequences, under 30% detected once. The sequence was obtained from an adult woman who had mild COVID-19 (a few samples of this study predate the infection). Cell type and time point are not known. Sample: PBMCs or a T cell subset sorted from them (not recorded which).

For the CDR3, the DNA is TGTGCCAGCAGCCGTACAGGGGGCATCTTGAAGCATTTT. Protein: CASSRTGGILKHF. This sequence joins TRBV7-9 and TRBJ1-3, with 9 bases lining up with TRBD1. The germline gives CDR1 SEHNR, CDR2 FQNEAQ (reference sequence). The CDR3 consists of 13 residues.